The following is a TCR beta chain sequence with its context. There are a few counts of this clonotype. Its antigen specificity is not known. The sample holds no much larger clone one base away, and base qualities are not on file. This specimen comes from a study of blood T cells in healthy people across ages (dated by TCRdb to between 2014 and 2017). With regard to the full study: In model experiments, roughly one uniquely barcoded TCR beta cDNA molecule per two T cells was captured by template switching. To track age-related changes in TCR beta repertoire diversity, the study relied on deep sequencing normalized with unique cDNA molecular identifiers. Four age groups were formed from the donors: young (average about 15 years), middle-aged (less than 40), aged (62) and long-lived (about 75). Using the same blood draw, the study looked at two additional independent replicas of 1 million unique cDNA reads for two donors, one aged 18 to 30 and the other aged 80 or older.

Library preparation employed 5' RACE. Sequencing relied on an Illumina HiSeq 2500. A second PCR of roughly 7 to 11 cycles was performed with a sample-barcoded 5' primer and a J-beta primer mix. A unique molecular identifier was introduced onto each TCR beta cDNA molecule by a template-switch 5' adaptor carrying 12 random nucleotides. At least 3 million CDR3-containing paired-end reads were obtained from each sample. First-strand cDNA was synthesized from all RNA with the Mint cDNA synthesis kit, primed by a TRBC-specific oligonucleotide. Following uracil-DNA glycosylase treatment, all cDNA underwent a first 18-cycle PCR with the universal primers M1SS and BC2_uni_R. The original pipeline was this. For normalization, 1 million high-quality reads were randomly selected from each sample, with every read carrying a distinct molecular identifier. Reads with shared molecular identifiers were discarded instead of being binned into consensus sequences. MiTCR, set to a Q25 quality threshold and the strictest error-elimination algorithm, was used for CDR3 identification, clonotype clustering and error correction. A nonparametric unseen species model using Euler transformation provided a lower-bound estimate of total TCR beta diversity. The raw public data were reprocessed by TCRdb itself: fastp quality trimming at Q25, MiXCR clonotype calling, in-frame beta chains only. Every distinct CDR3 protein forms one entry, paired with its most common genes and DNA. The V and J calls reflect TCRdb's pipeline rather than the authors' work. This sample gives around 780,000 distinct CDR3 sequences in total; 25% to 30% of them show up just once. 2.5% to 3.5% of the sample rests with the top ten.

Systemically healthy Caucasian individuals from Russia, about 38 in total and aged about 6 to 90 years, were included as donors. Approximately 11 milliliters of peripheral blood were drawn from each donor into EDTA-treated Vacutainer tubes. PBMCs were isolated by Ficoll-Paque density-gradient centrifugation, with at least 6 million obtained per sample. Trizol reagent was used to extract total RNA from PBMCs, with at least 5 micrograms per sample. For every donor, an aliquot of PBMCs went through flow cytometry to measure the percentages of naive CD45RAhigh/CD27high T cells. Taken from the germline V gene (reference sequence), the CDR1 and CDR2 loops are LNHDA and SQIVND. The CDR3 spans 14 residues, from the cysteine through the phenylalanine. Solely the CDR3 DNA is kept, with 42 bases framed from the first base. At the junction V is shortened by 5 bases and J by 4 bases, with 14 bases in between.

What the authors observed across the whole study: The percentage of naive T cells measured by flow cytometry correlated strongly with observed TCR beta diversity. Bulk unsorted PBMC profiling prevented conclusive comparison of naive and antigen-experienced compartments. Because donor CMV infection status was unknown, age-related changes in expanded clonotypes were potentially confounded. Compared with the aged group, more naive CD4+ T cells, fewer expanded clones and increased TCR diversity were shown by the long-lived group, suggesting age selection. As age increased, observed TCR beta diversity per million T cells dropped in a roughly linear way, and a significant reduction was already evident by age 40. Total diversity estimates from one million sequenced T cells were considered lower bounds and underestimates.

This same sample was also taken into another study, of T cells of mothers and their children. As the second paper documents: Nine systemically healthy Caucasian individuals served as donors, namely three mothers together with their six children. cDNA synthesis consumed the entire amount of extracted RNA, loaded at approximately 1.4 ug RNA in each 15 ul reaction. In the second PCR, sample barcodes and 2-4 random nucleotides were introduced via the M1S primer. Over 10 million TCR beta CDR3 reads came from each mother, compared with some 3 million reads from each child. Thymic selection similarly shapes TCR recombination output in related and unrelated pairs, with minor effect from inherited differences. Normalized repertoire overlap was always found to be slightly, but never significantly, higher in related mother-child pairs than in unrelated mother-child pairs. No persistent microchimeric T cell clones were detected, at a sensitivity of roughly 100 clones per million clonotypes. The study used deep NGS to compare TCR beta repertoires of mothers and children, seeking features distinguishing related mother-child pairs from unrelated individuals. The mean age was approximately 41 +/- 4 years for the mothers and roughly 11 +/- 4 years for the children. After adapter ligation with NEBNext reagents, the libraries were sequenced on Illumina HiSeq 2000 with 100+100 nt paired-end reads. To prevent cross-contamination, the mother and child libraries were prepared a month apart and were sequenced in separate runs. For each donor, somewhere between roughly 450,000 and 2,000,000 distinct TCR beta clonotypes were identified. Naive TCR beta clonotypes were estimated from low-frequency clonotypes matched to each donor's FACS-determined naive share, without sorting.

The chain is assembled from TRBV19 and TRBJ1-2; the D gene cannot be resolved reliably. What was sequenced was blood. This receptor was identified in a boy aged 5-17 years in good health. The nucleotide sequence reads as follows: TGTGCCAGTAGTTACGACCTATGGAGCTATGGCTACACCTTC. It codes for CASSYDLWSYGYTF. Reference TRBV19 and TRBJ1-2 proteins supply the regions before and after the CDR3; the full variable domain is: DGGITQSPKYLFRKEGQNVTLSCEQNLNHDAMYWYRQDPGQGLRLIYYSQIVNDFQKGDIAEGYSVSREKKESFPLTVTSAQKNPTAFYLCASSYDLWSYGYTFGSGTRLTVV.